The rows below give T cell receptor beta chains drawn from one sample of a study of T-cell reconstitution after alpha-beta-depleted transplantation in children. TCRdb recomputed calls from the PCR reads with MiXCR, one row per CDR3 protein. The repertoire holds roughly 110,000 distinct CDR3 sequences, with about a tenth as singletons. The specimen was PBMCs, collected before TCRalphabeta/CD19-depleted stem cell transplant. The source of these receptors is a boy aged 2 to 10 with acute lymphoblastic leukemia, due to receive a stem cell transplant. CDR3s include the opening cysteine and the closing phenylalanine or tryptophan. D genes are given only for firm matches. Clone size, where shown, is once, few, many, or a class for clones that have expanded.

d_call j_call v_call clone_size cdr3_aa cdr3_nt
NA TRBJ2-7 TRBV20-1 many CSAIDLYSSYEQYF TGCAGTGCCATAGACCTCTATTCCTCCTACGAGCAGTACTTC
TRBD2 TRBJ2-1 TRBV20-1 few CSAPSGSRNEQFF TGCAGTGCTCCTAGCGGGAGTAGGAATGAGCAGTTCTTC
TRBD2 TRBJ2-7 TRBV5-5 few CASSQISRTSDEQYF TGTGCCAGCTCTCAAATCTCCCGGACTAGCGACGAGCAGTACTTC
NA TRBJ2-5 TRBV12-3/TRBV12-4 many CASSLNEGETQYF TGTGCCAGCAGTTTGAACGAGGGGGAGACCCAGTACTTC
NA TRBJ1-5 TRBV7-2 many CASSLALGGRQPQHF TGTGCCAGCAGCTTAGCGCTCGGGGGGCGTCAGCCCCAGCATTTT
TRBD2 TRBJ2-3 TRBV20-1 many CSGEAGSTDTQYF TGCAGTGGGGAAGCGGGATCCACAGATACGCAGTATTTT
NA TRBJ2-1 TRBV5-5 NA CASRQMEGPYNEQFF TGTGCCAGCAGGCAAATGGAGGGCCCCTACAATGAGCAGTTCTTC
NA TRBJ2-5 TRBV5-1 NA CASSYGPQETQYF TGCGCCAGCAGCTACGGTCCGCAAGAGACCCAGTACTTC
TRBD1 TRBJ1-6 TRBV5-5 many CASSRQGVLNSPLHF TGTGCCAGCAGCCGCCAGGGGGTTCTTAATTCACCCCTCCACTTT
TRBD2 TRBJ2-3 TRBV5-1 NA CASCREGGTDTQYF TGCGCCAGCTGTCGGGAGGGAGGCACAGATACGCAGTATTTT
TRBD1 TRBJ1-3 TRBV6-1 NA CASSDTGVNTIYF TGTGCCAGCAGTGACACAGGGGTCAACACCATATATTTT
NA TRBJ2-7 TRBV7-9 NA CASSLYRPDEQYF TGTGCCAGCAGCTTATATAGGCCGGACGAGCAGTACTTC
NA TRBJ2-5 TRBV3-1 many CASSQSVRSETQYF TGTGCCAGCAGCCAATCTGTGAGGAGCGAGACCCAGTACTTC
NA TRBJ2-1 TRBV27 NA CASSLIPSPRGGTYNEQFF TGTGCCAGCAGTCTAATACCATCGCCGAGGGGGGGAACCTACAATGAGCAGTTCTTC
TRBD1 TRBJ1-2 TRBV2 NA CASSEGRGLPADYGYTF TGTGCCAGCAGTGAGGGCAGGGGGCTCCCTGCTGACTATGGCTACACCTTC
NA TRBJ1-1 TRBV3-1 many CASSPTELNTEAFF TGTGCCAGCAGCCCGACAGAGCTGAACACTGAAGCTTTCTTT
NA TRBJ2-5 TRBV5-1 many CASSLGGAVEETQYF TGCGCCAGCAGCTTGGGGGGGGCCGTTGAGGAGACCCAGTACTTC
NA TRBJ1-6 TRBV12-3/TRBV12-4 many CASSRQAASYNSPLHF TGTGCCAGCAGTCGACAGGCCGCCTCCTATAATTCACCCCTCCACTTT
NA TRBJ1-1 TRBV20-1 many CSARQGMNTEAFF TGCAGTGCTAGACAGGGAATGAACACTGAAGCTTTCTTT
NA TRBJ2-3 TRBV20-1 many CSVRSEFTDTQYF TGCAGTGTACGGAGCGAATTCACAGATACGCAGTATTTT
TRBD1 TRBJ2-4 TRBV7-8 many CASSLAFEYRGPLAKNIQYF TGTGCCAGCAGCTTAGCATTCGAGTACAGGGGTCCACTAGCCAAAAACATTCAGTACTTC
NA TRBJ2-3 TRBV20-1 many CSARAIGGSTDTQYF TGCAGTGCTAGAGCCATCGGGGGTAGCACAGATACGCAGTATTTT
TRBD1 TRBJ1-5 TRBV20-1 many CSASQGDRVDQPQHF TGCAGTGCTAGTCAAGGGGACAGGGTGGATCAGCCCCAGCATTTT
TRBD1 TRBJ1-1 TRBV5-1 many CASSLWGRGWGNTEAFF TGCGCCAGCAGCTTGTGGGGCAGGGGGTGGGGGAACACTGAAGCTTTCTTT
NA TRBJ1-2 TRBV3-1 few CASSQALGYGYTF TGTGCCAGCAGCCAAGCGTTGGGCTATGGCTACACCTTC
NA TRBJ1-2 TRBV6-5 NA CASSYDRQANYGYTF TGTGCCAGCAGTTACGACCGTCAAGCTAACTATGGCTACACCTTC
NA TRBJ2-5 TRBV20-1 many CSADLQETQYF TGCAGTGCTGACCTACAAGAGACCCAGTACTTC
NA TRBJ2-5 TRBV24-1 few CASPRTSGTQYF TGTGCCAGCCCGCGGACCTCGGGGACCCAGTACTTC
NA TRBJ2-1 TRBV7-9 many CASPTAGASGYNEQFF TGTGCCAGCCCGACCGCCGGAGCATCGGGGTACAATGAGCAGTTCTTC
NA TRBJ2-5 TRBV15 many CATSRDKSQETQYF TGTGCCACCAGCAGAGATAAATCCCAAGAGACCCAGTACTTC
TRBD2 TRBJ2-7 TRBV7-9 few CASSHSGRFYEQYF TGTGCCAGCAGCCATAGCGGGAGGTTCTACGAGCAGTACTTC
NA TRBJ2-2 TRBV28 NA CASSLRQRRRELFF TGTGCCAGCAGTCTAAGGCAACGGAGGAGGGAGCTGTTTTTT
NA TRBJ1-2 TRBV18 once CASSPPGSLAANYGYTF TGTGCCAGCTCACCACCGGGCAGTTTAGCAGCTAACTATGGCTACACCTTC
TRBD2 TRBJ2-7 TRBV20-1 many CSARTPTPGLAGAYEQYF TGCAGTGCTAGAACCCCCACGCCGGGACTAGCGGGAGCCTACGAGCAGTACTTC
NA TRBJ1-1 TRBV6-4 NA CASSTGPNTEAFF TGTGCCAGCAGCACAGGGCCGAACACTGAAGCTTTCTTT
TRBD2 TRBJ2-1 TRBV5-1 few CASSWGLAGEDGQFF TGCGCCAGCAGCTGGGGACTAGCGGGAGAGGACGGGCAGTTCTTC
NA TRBJ2-3 TRBV20-1 many CSVWKNGDTQYF TGCAGTGTATGGAAGAATGGAGATACGCAGTATTTT
NA TRBJ1-6 TRBV7-2 NA CASSLELGPHSPLHF TGTGCCAGCAGCTTAGAATTAGGCCCTCATTCACCCCTCCACTTT
TRBD2 TRBJ2-1 TRBV15 many CATSRLGLAGFYEQFF TGTGCCACCAGCAGACTCGGACTAGCGGGATTCTATGAGCAGTTCTTC
TRBD1 TRBJ2-1 TRBV19 NA CASVRGDRVGEQFF TGTGCCAGTGTACGGGGGGACAGGGTCGGTGAGCAGTTCTTC
NA TRBJ2-7 TRBV7-9 NA CASSLMEGLRQYF TGTGCCAGCAGCTTAATGGAGGGGTTGAGGCAGTACTTC